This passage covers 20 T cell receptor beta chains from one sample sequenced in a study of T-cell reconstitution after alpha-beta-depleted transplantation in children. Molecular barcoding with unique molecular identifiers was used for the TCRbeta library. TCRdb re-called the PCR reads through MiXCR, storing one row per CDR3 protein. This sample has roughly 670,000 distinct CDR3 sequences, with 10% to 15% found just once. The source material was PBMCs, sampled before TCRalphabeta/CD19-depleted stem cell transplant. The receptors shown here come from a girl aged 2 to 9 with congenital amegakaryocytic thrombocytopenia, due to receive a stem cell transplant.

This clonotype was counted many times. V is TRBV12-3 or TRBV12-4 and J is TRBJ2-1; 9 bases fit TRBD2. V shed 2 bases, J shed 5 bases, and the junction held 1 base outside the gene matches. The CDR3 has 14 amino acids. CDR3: CASSLSSGNNEQFF. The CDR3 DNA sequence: TGTGCCAGCAGTTTATCTAGCGGGAACAATGAGCAGTTCTTC.

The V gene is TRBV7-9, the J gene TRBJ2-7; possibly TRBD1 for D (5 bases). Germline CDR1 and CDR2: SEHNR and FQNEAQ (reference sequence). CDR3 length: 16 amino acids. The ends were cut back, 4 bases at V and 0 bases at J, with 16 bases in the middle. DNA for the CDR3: TGTGCCAGCAGCTCTGGGTCGCCAGGGTACTCCTACGAGCAGTACTTC. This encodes CASSSGSPGYSYEQYF. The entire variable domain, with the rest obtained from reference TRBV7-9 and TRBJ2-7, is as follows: DTGVSQNPRHKITKRGQNVTFRCDPISEHNRLYWYRQTLGQGPEFLTYFQNEAQLEKSRLLSDRFSAERPKGSFSTLEIQRTEQGDSAMYLCASSSGSPGYSYEQYFGPGTRLTVT.

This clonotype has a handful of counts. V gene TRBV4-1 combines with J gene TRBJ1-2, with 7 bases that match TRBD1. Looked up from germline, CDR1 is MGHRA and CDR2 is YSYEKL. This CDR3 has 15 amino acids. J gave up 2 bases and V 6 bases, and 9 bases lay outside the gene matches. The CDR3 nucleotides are TGCGCCAGCAGACGACCCGGGACAGCGAACTATGGCTACACCTTC. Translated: CASRRPGTANYGYTF.

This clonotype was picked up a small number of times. This CDR3 is CSATRGRQNTEAFF. The CDR3 region has the DNA TGCAGTGCTACCCGAGGACGGCAGAACACTGAAGCTTTCTTT. The rearrangement joins TRBV20-1 to TRBJ1-1; no firm D call. V shed 4 bases and J shed 1 base, with 13 bases lying between them. This CDR3 contains 14 residues. Germline CDR1 is DFQATT and CDR2 is SNEGSKA (reference sequence).

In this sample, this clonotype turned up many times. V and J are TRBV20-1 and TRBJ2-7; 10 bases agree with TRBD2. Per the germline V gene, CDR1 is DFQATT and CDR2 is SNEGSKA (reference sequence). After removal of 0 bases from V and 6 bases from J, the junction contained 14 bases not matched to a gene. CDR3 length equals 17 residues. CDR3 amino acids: CSAREGLAGVGFSEQYF. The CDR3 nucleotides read TGCAGTGCTAGAGAAGGGCTAGCGGGAGTCGGCTTCTCCGAGCAGTACTTC.

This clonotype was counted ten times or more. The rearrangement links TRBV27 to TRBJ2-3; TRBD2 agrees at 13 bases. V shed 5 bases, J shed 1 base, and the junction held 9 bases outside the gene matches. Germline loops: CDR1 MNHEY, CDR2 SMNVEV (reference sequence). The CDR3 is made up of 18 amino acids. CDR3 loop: CASSTGLAGRLRTDTQYF. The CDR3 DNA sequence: TGTGCCAGCAGTACGGGACTAGCGGGGCGACTTCGCACAGATACGCAGTATTTT.

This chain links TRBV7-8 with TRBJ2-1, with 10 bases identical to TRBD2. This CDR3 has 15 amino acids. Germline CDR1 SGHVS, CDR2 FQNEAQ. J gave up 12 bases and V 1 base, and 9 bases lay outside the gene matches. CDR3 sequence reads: CASSLVLAGVPAQFF. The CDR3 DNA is TGTGCCAGCAGCTTAGTGCTAGCGGGAGTTCCAGCGCAGTTCTTC.

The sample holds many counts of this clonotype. The CDR3 region has the DNA TGCAGTGCTAGAGCCCGAGGGACAGCTACAACGGGGTCCTACGAGCAGTACTTC. It codes for CSARARGTATTGSYEQYF. The chain joins TRBV20-1 to TRBJ2-7; 7 positions match TRBD1. J lost 1 base, V lost 1 base, and 16 bases had no gene match. CDR3 length: 18 amino acids. Germline CDR1 and CDR2: DFQATT and SNEGSKA (reference sequence).

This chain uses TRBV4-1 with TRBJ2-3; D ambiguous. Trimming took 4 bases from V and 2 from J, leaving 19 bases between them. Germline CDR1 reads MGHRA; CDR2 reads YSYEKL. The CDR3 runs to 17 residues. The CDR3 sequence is CASSLDGSVIVTDTQYF. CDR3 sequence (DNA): TGCGCCAGCAGCCTCGACGGAAGCGTGATAGTCACAGATACGCAGTATTTT.

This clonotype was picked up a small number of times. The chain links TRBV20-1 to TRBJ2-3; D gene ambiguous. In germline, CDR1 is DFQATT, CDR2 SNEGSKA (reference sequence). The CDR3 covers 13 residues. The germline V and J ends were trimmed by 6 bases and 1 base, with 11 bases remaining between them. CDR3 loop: CSAGSTRTDTQYF. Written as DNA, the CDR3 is TGCAGTGCCGGATCGACCCGCACAGATACGCAGTATTTT.

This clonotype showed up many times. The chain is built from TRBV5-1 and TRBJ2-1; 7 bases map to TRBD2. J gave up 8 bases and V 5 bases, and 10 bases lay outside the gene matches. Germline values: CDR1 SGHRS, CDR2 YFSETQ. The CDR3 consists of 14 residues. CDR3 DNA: TGCGCCAGCAGATACCGAGGGAGGGGTGATGAGCAGTTCTTC. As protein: CASRYRGRGDEQFF.

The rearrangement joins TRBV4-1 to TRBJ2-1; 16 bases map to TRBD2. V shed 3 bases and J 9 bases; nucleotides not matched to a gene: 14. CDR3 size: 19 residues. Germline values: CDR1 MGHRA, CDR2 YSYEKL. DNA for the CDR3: TGCGCCAGCAGCCATGCAGTCCTGGGACTAGCGGGAGGGCCGGTTGAGCAGTTCTTC. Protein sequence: CASSHAVLGLAGGPVEQFF.

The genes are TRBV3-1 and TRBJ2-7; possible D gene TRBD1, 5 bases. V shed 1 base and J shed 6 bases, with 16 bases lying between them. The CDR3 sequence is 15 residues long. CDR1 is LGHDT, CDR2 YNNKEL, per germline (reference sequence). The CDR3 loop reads CASSQGALGHREQYF. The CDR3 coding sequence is TGTGCCAGCAGCCAAGGCGCTTTAGGACACCGCGAGCAGTACTTC.

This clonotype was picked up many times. The CDR3: CSVVILSGLATGELFF. CDR3 sequence (DNA): TGCAGCGTTGTCATTTTGTCGGGACTAGCTACCGGGGAGCTGTTTTTT. J is TRBJ2-2 and V is TRBV29-1; 9 bases line up with TRBD2. Germline CDR1 reads SQVTM; CDR2 reads ANQGSEA. CDR3 size: 16 residues. The junction had 11 bases not matched to a gene; V was cut back by 4 bases and J by 5 bases.

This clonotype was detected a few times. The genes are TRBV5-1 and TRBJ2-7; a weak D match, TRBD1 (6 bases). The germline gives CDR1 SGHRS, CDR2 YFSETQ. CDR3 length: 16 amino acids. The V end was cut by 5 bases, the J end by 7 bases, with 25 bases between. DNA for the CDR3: TGCGCCAGCAGACCCTTCTCCGGGACAATAATAGGGGAGCAGTACTTC. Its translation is CASRPFSGTIIGEQYF.

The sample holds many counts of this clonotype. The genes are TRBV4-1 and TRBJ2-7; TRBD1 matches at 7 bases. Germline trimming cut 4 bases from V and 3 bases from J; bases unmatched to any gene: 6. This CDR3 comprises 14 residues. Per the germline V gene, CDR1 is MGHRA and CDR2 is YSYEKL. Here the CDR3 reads CASSPDRVGYEQYF. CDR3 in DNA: TGCGCCAGCAGCCCAGACAGGGTAGGCTACGAGCAGTACTTC.

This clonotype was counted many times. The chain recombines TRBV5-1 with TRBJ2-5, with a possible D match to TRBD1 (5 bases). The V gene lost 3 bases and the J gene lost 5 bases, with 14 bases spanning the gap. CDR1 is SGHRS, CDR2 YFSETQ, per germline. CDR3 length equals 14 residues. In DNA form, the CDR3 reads TGCGCCAGCAGCTGGACGACAGACGGGGAGACCCAGTACTTC. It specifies CASSWTTDGETQYF. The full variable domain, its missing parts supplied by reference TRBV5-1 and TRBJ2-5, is KAGVTQTPRYLIKTRGQQVTLSCSPISGHRSVSWYQQTPGQGLQFLFEYFSETQRNKGNFPGRFSGRQFSNSRSEMNVSTLELGDSALYLCASSWTTDGETQYFGPGTRLLVL.

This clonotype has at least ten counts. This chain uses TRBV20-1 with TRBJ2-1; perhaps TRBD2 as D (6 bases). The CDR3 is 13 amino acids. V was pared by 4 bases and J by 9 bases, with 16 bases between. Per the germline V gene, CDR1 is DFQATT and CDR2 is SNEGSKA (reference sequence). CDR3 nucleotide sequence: TGCAGTGCTACACCCTTAGCGGCCCCTGAGCAGTTCTTC. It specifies CSATPLAAPEQFF.

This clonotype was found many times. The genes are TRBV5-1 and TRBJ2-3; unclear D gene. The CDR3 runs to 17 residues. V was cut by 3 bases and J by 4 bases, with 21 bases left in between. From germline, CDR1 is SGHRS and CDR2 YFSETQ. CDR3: CASSWTLIRAVADTQYF. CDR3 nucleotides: TGCGCCAGCAGCTGGACCCTCATTAGGGCTGTGGCAGATACGCAGTATTTT.

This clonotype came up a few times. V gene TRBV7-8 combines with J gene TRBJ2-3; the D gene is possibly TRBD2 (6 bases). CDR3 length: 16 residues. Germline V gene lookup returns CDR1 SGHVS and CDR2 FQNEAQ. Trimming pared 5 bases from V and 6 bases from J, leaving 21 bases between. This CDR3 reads CASSPNALVAADTQYF. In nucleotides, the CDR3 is TGTGCCAGCAGCCCTAACGCTTTGGTAGCGGCGGATACGCAGTATTTT.